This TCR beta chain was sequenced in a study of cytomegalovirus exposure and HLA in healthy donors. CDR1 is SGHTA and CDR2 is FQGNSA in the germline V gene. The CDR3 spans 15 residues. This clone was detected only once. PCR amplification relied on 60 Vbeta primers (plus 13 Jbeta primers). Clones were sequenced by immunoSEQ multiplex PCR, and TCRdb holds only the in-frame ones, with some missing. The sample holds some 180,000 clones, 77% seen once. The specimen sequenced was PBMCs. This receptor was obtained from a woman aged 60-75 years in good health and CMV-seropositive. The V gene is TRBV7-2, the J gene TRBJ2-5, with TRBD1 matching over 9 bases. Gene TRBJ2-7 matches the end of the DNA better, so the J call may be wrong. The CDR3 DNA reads TGTGCCAGCAGCCAACAGGGGGCTGGGAGGAACGAGCAGTACTTC. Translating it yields CASSQQGAGRNEQYF.